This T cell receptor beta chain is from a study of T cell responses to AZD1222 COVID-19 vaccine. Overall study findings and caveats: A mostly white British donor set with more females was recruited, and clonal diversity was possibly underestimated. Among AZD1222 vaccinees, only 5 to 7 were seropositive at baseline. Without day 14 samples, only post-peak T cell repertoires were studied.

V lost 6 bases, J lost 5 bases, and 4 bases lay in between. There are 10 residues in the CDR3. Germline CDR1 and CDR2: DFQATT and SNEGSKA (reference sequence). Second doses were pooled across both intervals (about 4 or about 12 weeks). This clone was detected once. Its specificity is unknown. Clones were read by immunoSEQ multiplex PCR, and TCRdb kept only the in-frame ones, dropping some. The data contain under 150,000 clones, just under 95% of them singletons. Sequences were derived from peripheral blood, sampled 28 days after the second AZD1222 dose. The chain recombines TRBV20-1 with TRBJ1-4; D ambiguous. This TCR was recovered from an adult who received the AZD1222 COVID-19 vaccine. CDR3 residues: CSARNEKLFF. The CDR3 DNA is TGCAGTGCCCGCAATGAAAAACTGTTTTTT.